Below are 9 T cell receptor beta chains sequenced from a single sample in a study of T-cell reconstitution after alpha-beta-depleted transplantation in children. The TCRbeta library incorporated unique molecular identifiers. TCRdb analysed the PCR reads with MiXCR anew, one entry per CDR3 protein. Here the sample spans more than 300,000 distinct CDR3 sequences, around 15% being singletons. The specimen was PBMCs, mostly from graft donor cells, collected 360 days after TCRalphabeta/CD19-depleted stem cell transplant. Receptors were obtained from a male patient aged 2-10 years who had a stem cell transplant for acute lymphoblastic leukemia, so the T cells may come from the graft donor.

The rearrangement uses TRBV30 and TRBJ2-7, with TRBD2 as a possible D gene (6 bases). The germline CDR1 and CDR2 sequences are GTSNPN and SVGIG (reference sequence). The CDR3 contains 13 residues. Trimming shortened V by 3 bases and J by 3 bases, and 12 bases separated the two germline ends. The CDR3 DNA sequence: TGTGCCTGGAGCTACGGGGGACGCTACGAGCAGTACTTC. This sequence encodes CAWSYGGRYEQYF.

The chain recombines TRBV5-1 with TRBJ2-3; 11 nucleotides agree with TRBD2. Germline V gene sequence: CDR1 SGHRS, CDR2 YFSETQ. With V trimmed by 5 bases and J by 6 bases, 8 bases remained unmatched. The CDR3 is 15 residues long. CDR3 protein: CASSQGLAGSDTQYF. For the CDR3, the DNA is TGCGCCAGCAGTCAAGGACTAGCGGGTTCGGATACGCAGTATTTT.

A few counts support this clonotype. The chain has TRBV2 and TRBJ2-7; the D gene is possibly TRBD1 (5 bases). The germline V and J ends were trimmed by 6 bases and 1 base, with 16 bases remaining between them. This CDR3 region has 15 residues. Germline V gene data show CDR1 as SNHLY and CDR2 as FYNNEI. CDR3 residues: CASSNTLDMSYEQYF. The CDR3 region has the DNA TGTGCCAGCAGCAACACATTGGACATGTCCTACGAGCAGTACTTC.

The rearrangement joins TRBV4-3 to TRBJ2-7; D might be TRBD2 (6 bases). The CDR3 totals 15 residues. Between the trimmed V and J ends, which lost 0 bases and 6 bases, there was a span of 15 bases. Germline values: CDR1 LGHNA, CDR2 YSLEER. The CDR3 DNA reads TGCGCCAGCAGCCAAGATAGGGGATTGGGGGGCGAGCAGTACTTC. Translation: CASSQDRGLGGEQYF.

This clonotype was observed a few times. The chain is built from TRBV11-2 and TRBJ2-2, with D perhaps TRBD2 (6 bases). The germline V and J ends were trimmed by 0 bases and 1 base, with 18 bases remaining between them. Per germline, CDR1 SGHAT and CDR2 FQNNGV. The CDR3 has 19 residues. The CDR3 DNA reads TGTGCCAGCAGCTTAGAGCCTAACGGGGGTTTTTTGAACACCGGGGAGCTGTTTTTT. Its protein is CASSLEPNGGFLNTGELFF.

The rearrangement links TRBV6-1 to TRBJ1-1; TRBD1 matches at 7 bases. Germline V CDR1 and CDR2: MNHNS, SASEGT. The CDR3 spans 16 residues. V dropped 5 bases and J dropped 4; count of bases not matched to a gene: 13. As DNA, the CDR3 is TGTGCCAGCAGTCTTAGGGGGCCGGGCAGTCCCACTGAAGCTTTCTTT. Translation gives CASSLRGPGSPTEAFF.

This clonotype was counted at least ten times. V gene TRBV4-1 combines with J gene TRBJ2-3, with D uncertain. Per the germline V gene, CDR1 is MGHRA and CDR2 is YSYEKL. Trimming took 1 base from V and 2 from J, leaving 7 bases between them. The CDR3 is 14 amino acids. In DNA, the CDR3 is TGCGCCAGCAGCCAAGTGGTCCTCACAGATACGCAGTATTTT. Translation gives CASSQVVLTDTQYF.

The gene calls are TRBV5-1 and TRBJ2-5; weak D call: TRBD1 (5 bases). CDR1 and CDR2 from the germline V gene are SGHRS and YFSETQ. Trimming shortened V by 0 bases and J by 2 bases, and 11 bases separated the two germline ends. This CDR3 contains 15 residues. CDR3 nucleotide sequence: TGCGCCAGCAGCTTGGATCAGGGTAGGCAAGAGACCCAGTACTTC. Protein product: CASSLDQGRQETQYF. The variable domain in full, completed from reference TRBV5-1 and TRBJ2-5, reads KAGVTQTPRYLIKTRGQQVTLSCSPISGHRSVSWYQQTPGQGLQFLFEYFSETQRNKGNFPGRFSGRQFSNSRSEMNVSTLELGDSALYLCASSLDQGRQETQYFGPGTRLLVL.

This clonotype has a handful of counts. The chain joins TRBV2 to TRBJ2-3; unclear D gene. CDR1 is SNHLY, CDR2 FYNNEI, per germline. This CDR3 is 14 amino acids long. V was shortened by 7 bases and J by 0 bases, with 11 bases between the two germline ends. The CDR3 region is CASTEFSSTDTQYF. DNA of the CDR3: TGTGCCAGCACCGAGTTCTCTAGCACAGATACGCAGTATTTT.